Presented here are 26 T cell receptor beta chains from one specimen sequenced in a study of blood T cell repertoires in COVID-19. Method: immunoSEQ multiplex PCR; TCRdb's copy keeps in-frame clones and lacks some. The table lists about 87,000 clones, over 70% of them singletons. Sequencing was performed on peripheral blood. The receptors come from a woman aged 45-65 years with acute or convalescent COVID-19.

The CDR3 nucleotides read TGTGCCAGCAGCTTAGAGGGCGGGGAGACCCAGTACTTC. Residues: CASSLEGGETQYF. The chain combines TRBV7-8 with TRBJ2-5; D perhaps matches TRBD2 (5 bases). Germline V lookup: CDR1 SGHVS, CDR2 FQNEAQ. The ends were cut back, 1 base at V and 5 bases at J, with 8 bases in the middle. The CDR3 is made up of 13 amino acids.

This clone was detected once. The genes are TRBV5-4 and TRBJ1-2; 8 positions agree with TRBD1. In germline, CDR1 is SGHNT, CDR2 YYREEE (reference sequence). V lost 1 base to trimming and J lost 7 bases; unmatched junction nucleotides: 0. The CDR3 totals 12 residues. CDR3 sequence: CASSLQGAGYTF. The CDR3 bases are TGTGCCAGCAGCTTGCAGGGGGCTGGCTACACCTTC.

The gene calls are TRBV7-3 and TRBJ1-1, with unresolved D. CDR1 and CDR2 from the germline V gene are SGHTA and FQGTGA. There are 14 residues in the CDR3. The V gene lost 1 base and the J gene lost 1 base, with 7 bases spanning the gap. DNA of the CDR3: TGTGCCAGCAGCTTAAACCCCGGGAACACTGAAGCTTTCTTT. It codes for CASSLNPGNTEAFF.

In its sample, this clone was seen once. This chain joins TRBV5-5 and TRBJ1-1; D perhaps matches TRBD1 (6 bases). Trimming removed 5 bases at V and 1 base at J, with 12 bases between. The germline CDR1 and CDR2 sequences are SGHKS and YYEKEE (reference sequence). There are 14 residues in the CDR3. The CDR3 DNA reads as TGTGCCAGCAGTTGGGGGCGAAGGAACACTGAAGCTTTCTTT. It encodes CASSWGRRNTEAFF.

The rearrangement uses TRBV6-2 or TRBV6-3 and TRBJ1-2; TRBD1 matches 7 bases. Germline CDR1 and CDR2: MNHEY and SVGEGT. After removal of 3 bases from V and 8 bases from J, the junction contained 12 bases not matched to a gene. This CDR3 is built from 15 residues. Written as DNA, the CDR3 is TGTGCCAGCAGTTATATGACAGGGCAAGCCTACGGCTACACCTTC. It encodes CASSYMTGQAYGYTF.

This rearrangement joins TRBV29-1 to TRBJ1-1; TRBD1 is a possible D gene (5 bases). Trimming removed 4 bases at V and 7 bases at J, with 7 bases between. Germline lookup yields CDR1 SQVTM and CDR2 ANQGSEA. The CDR3 contains 10 residues. CDR3 residues: CSVVGGEAFF. The DNA for the CDR3 is TGCAGCGTTGTGGGGGGTGAAGCTTTCTTT.

The CDR3 DNA reads as TGTGCCAGCATCTCGTATCCGGGACACATGAACACTGAAGCTTTCTTT. Residues: CASISYPGHMNTEAFF. The V call is TRBV7-2, the J call TRBJ1-1, with a weak D call TRBD1 (6 bases). This CDR3 region has 16 residues. Per germline, CDR1 SGHTA and CDR2 FQGNSA. V gave up 7 bases and J gave up 0 bases, with 18 bases separating them.

The chain joins TRBV5-1 to TRBJ2-5, with 16 bases fitting TRBD2. There are 18 residues in the CDR3. V was pared by 3 bases and J by 2 bases, with 7 bases of the junction left unmatched. The germline gives CDR1 SGHRS, CDR2 YFSETQ. The CDR3: CASSSGLAGGVLQETQYF. CDR3 DNA: TGCGCCAGCAGCTCGGGACTAGCGGGGGGGGTCTTACAAGAGACCCAGTACTTC.

This chain uses TRBV5-1 with TRBJ1-2; D is possibly TRBD1 (6 bases). Germline CDR1 and CDR2: SGHRS and YFSETQ. The CDR3 extends over 15 amino acids. V lost 3 bases to trimming and J lost 4 bases, with 16 bases between them. The CDR3 DNA reads TGCGCCAGCAGCTGGGGACATGGGACCGGCTATGGCTACACCTTC. It encodes CASSWGHGTGYGYTF.

The chain links TRBV6-6 to TRBJ1-3; D is uncertain. CDR1 MNHNY and CDR2 SVGAGI come from the germline V gene (reference sequence). This CDR3 is built from 15 residues. The V end lost 6 bases, the J end lost 4 bases, and 16 bases lay between the germline ends. The CDR3 bases are TGTGCCAGCAGCTCCCCCCCCGGTTACGGAAACACCATATATTTT. This encodes CASSSPPGYGNTIYF.

This clone was seen a single time. The rearrangement uses TRBV6-5 and TRBJ1-2, with D possibly being TRBD1 (6 bases). Germline CDR1 MNHEY, CDR2 SVGAGI. The CDR3 has 15 amino acids. V gave up 0 bases and J gave up 3 bases, with 11 bases separating them. The CDR3 region is CASSYSFSGDYGYTF. The CDR3 DNA reads TGTGCCAGCAGTTACTCGTTCTCAGGGGACTATGGCTACACCTTC.

The chain joins TRBV7-3 to TRBJ2-2; a weak D match, TRBD1 (6 bases). This CDR3 contains 14 residues. Germline loops: CDR1 SGHTA, CDR2 FQGTGA. Trimming removed 4 bases from V and 4 bases from J, with 10 bases in between. The CDR3 reads CASSSQGTTGELFF. The CDR3 bases are TGTGCCAGCAGCTCTCAGGGGACCACCGGGGAGCTGTTTTTT. Looking up the rest from reference TRBV7-3 and TRBJ2-2 gives the full variable domain: GAGVSQTPSNKVTEKGKYVELRCDPISGHTALYWYRQSLGQGPEFLIYFQGTGAADDSGLPNDRFFAVRPEGSVSTLKIQRTERGDSAVYLCASSSQGTTGELFFGEGSRLTVL.

A few counts support this clone. J is TRBJ1-5 and V is TRBV25-1; 7 positions match TRBD1. Per germline, CDR1 MGHDK and CDR2 SYGVNS. The CDR3 totals 14 residues. With V trimmed by 4 bases and J by 8 bases, 8 bases remained unmatched. The CDR3 spells CASSAQGNGKPQHF. The CDR3 coding sequence is TGTGCCAGCAGTGCACAGGGGAATGGAAAGCCCCAGCATTTT.

The chain combines TRBV4-2 with TRBJ2-5, with 9 bases that match TRBD2. Germline V gene data show CDR1 as LGHNA and CDR2 as YNFKEQ. This CDR3 region has 16 residues. V shed 0 bases and J 5 bases; nucleotides not matched to a gene: 7. The DNA of the CDR3 is TGTGCCAGCAGCCAAGACTTGCGGGGGGGCGTTGAGACCCAGTACTTC. Protein sequence: CASSQDLRGGVETQYF.

The rearrangement uses TRBV28 and TRBJ1-6; 10 positions match TRBD1. The CDR3 totals 15 residues. Germline V gives CDR1 MDHEN, CDR2 SYDVKM. V trimming: 5 bases; J trimming: 9 bases; junction bases outside the gene matches: 7. CDR3 protein: CASSLRTGGTSPLHF. In DNA, the CDR3 is TGTGCCAGCAGTCTACGGACAGGGGGAACTTCACCCCTCCACTTT.

The rearrangement joins TRBV7-2 to TRBJ2-3; D gene uncertain. The V end was cut by 5 bases, the J end by 8 bases, with 14 bases between. Germline-derived CDR1 and CDR2 are SGHTA and FQGNSA. This CDR3 has 13 residues. The CDR3 sequence is CASSPISLGTQYF. The CDR3 DNA reads as TGTGCCAGCAGCCCTATATCCCTAGGTACGCAGTATTTT.

The chain links TRBV9 to TRBJ2-7; TRBD2 matches at 8 bases. Unmatched junction bases numbered 3, after V lost 4 bases and J lost 0 bases. The length of the CDR3 is 14 residues. Germline CDR1 is SGDLS and CDR2 is YYNGEE. The CDR3 region has the DNA TGTGCCAGCAGCCCGGGACTAGTCTCCTACGAGCAGTACTTC. Protein product: CASSPGLVSYEQYF. Together with reference TRBV9 and TRBJ2-7, the CDR3 gives the full variable domain: DSGVTQTPKHLITATGQRVTLRCSPRSGDLSVYWYQQSLDQGLQFLIQYYNGEERAKGNILERFSAQQFPDLHSELNLSSLELGDSALYFCASSPGLVSYEQYFGPGTRLTVT.

The rearrangement links TRBV5-5 to TRBJ1-2; D is unresolved. The germline CDR1 and CDR2 sequences are SGHKS and YYEKEE (reference sequence). Trimming took 1 base from V and 1 from J, leaving 8 bases between them. CDR3 length: 14 amino acids. The CDR3 coding sequence is TGTGCCAGCAGCTTGAGTAACAGTAACTATGGCTACACCTTC. Translated, it gives CASSLSNSNYGYTF. Using reference TRBV5-5 and TRBJ1-2 for the parts outside the CDR3, the full variable domain is DAGVTQSPTHLIKTRGQQVTLRCSPISGHKSVSWYQQVLGQGPQFIFQYYEKEERGRGNFPDRFSARQFPNYSSELNVNALLLGDSALYLCASSLSNSNYGYTFGSGTRLTVV.

V gene TRBV18 combines with J gene TRBJ2-7, with 8 bases lining up with TRBD1. The V and J ends lost 1 base and 3 bases, in that order; junction bases with no gene match: 2. CDR1 and CDR2 from the germline V gene are KGHSH and LQKENI. The CDR3 is made up of 14 amino acids. CDR3 DNA sequence: TGTGCCAGCTCACCACTACAGGGGGTCTACGAGCAGTACTTC. It codes for CASSPLQGVYEQYF.

The rearrangement links TRBV14 to TRBJ2-1; 7 nucleotides line up with TRBD2. Unmatched junction bases numbered 8, after V lost 0 bases and J lost 9 bases. The CDR3 is 15 amino acids. CDR1 SGHDN and CDR2 FVKESK come from the germline V gene. As DNA, the CDR3 is TGTGCCAGCAGCCAAGATCCTAGCGGATGGGCTGAGCAGTTCTTC. Translated, it gives CASSQDPSGWAEQFF. Looking up the rest from reference TRBV14 and TRBJ2-1 gives the full variable domain: EAGVTQFPSHSVIEKGQTVTLRCDPISGHDNLYWYRRVMGKEIKFLLHFVKESKQDESGMPNNRFLAERTGGTYSTLKVQPAELEDSGVYFCASSQDPSGWAEQFFGPGTRLTVL.

The chain has TRBV10-3 and TRBJ2-3, with 10 bases aligning to TRBD2. Germline-derived CDR1 and CDR2 are ENHRY and SYGVKD. The CDR3 spans 15 residues. The junction had 3 bases not matched to a gene; V was cut back by 3 bases and J by 3 bases. CDR3 sequence reads: CAISEAGGLTDTQYF. CDR3 nucleotides: TGTGCCATCAGTGAAGCGGGGGGGCTAACAGATACGCAGTATTTT.

The rearrangement links TRBV28 to TRBJ1-1; TRBD1 matches at 7 bases. The CDR3 covers 14 residues. Germline V gene lookup returns CDR1 MDHEN and CDR2 SYDVKM. V trimming: 8 bases; J trimming: 5 bases; junction bases outside the gene matches: 11. DNA of the CDR3: TGTGCCAGCCTGAGCCGACAGGGATTAACTGAAGCTTTCTTT. Its translation is CASLSRQGLTEAFF. Based on the CDR3 plus reference TRBV28 and TRBJ1-1, the full variable domain is DVKVTQSSRYLVKRTGEKVFLECVQDMDHENMFWYRQDPGLGLRLIYFSYDVKMKEKGDIPEGYSVSREKKERFSLILESASTNQTSMYLCASLSRQGLTEAFFGQGTRLTVV.

About this clone: Other DNA sequences from this sample encode an identical CDR3 as well. The V call is TRBV3-1 (or the pseudogene TRBV3-2), the J call TRBJ1-2; D unresolved. The V gene's germline CDR1 is LGHDT and CDR2 YNNKEL (reference sequence). This CDR3 is 12 amino acids long. V gave up 1 base and J gave up 7 bases, with 7 bases separating them. The CDR3 nucleotides are TGTGCCAGCAGCCAAGGTGGCCGTGGCTACACCTTC. Translating gives CASSQGGRGYTF.

The chain couples TRBV6-1 to TRBJ2-1; the match to TRBD1 covers 7 bases. Trimming cost V 3 bases and J 12 bases; bases outside gene matches: 8. The CDR3 is 13 amino acids. The germline CDR1 and CDR2 sequences are MNHNS and SASEGT. The CDR3 loop reads CASSDVRQGTQFF. CDR3 nucleotide sequence: TGTGCCAGCAGTGACGTTCGACAGGGAACGCAGTTCTTC.

This chain connects TRBV7-2 to TRBJ2-3; 9 nucleotides line up with TRBD1. The CDR3 runs to 15 residues. Germline values: CDR1 SGHTA, CDR2 FQGNSA. Unmatched junction bases numbered 6, after V lost 5 bases and J lost 3 bases. CDR3 in amino acids: CASSPQGQGTDTQYF. CDR3 DNA: TGTGCCAGCAGCCCACAGGGACAGGGAACAGATACGCAGTATTTT.

This clone was counted between two and nine times. The chain joins TRBV4-3 to TRBJ1-2; 10 bases are shared with TRBD1. Germline lookup yields CDR1 LGHNA and CDR2 YSLEER. The CDR3 length is 15 residues. The V gene end was trimmed by 4 bases and the J gene end by 5 bases; junction bases not matched to a gene: 7. The CDR3, as DNA: TGCGCCAGCAGCCCCACCGGGACAGGGGTATATGGCTACACCTTC. Its protein is CASSPTGTGVYGYTF.